This entry lists 27 T cell receptor beta chains sequenced from one sample in a study of naive and memory T cell subsets. Both TRBC1 and TRBC2 were covered by a beta constant-region primer of two equimolar oligonucleotides. The ligated cDNA underwent four PCR rounds using SP2 and nested alpha and beta constant-region primers. TCRdb redid the calling of the UMI-ligation and nested PCR reads with MiXCR, one entry per CDR3 protein. The table shows roughly 83,000 distinct CDR3 sequences, with roughly 12% occurring only once. Antigens for these TCRs are unknown. Study-wide points: Especially in CD8 cells, naive repertoires contained a few larger clonotypes, possibly CD45RA-re-expressing memory cells.

The source material was naive CD4+ T cells from blood. The receptors here all came from a human donor in good health.

This clonotype was seen ten or more times. This sequence joins TRBV9 and TRBJ2-3, with 11 bases aligning to TRBD2. The CDR3 runs 15 residues. The V gene's germline CDR1 is SGDLS and CDR2 YYNGEE. Germline trimming cut 4 bases from V and 5 bases from J; bases unmatched to any gene: 6. The CDR3 sequence: CASSPGTSGLDTQYF. CDR3 sequence (DNA): TGTGCCAGCAGCCCCGGGACTAGCGGTTTAGATACGCAGTATTTT.

This chain uses TRBV7-9 with TRBJ2-3, with 13 bases identical to TRBD2. Germline-derived CDR1 and CDR2 are SEHNR and FQNEAQ (reference sequence). This CDR3 has 15 amino acids. The V gene end was trimmed by 5 bases and the J gene end by 4 bases; junction bases not matched to a gene: 3. The CDR3 region has the DNA TGTGCCAGCAGCCTGACTAGCGGGAGGTCAGATACGCAGTATTTT. It is translated as CASSLTSGRSDTQYF.

There are a few counts of this clonotype. CDR3 amino acids: CASSASLAGAAFF. CDR3 bases: TGTGCCAGCAGCGCTTCGTTAGCAGGGGCAGCTTTCTTT. J is TRBJ1-1 and V is TRBV9, with a possible D match to TRBD1 (6 bases). V lost 3 bases and J lost 10, with 16 bases in between. CDR1 SGDLS and CDR2 YYNGEE come from the germline V gene. The CDR3 runs 13 residues.

This clonotype was recorded at least ten times. The chain has TRBV29-1 and TRBJ2-7; D is perhaps TRBD2 (6 bases). This CDR3 comprises 10 residues. From germline, CDR1 is SQVTM and CDR2 ANQGSEA. The V gene lost 4 bases and the J gene lost 5 bases, with 6 bases spanning the gap. CDR3 DNA sequence: TGCAGCGTTGGGGAGGACGAGCAGTACTTC. It yields the protein CSVGEDEQYF.

Ten or more counts support this clonotype. V and J are TRBV7-2 and TRBJ2-7, with TRBD2 matching 11 bases. With 5 bases clipped from V and 2 bases from J, the junction kept 2 bases outside the gene matches. There are 14 residues in the CDR3. Looked up from germline, CDR1 is SGHTA and CDR2 is FQGNSA. CDR3 sequence: CASSISGGAYEQYF. As DNA, the CDR3 is TGTGCCAGCAGCATTAGCGGGGGGGCCTACGAGCAGTACTTC.

The CDR3 reads CAISERWDQPQHF. The CDR3 DNA reads TGTGCCATCAGTGAGCGTTGGGATCAGCCCCAGCATTTT. The J gene is TRBJ1-5, the V gene TRBV10-3; D not certain. The germline gives CDR1 ENHRY, CDR2 SYGVKD. Trimming cost V 2 bases and J 5 bases, with 7 bases left between them. The CDR3 totals 13 residues.

This sequence joins TRBV5-1 and TRBJ1-3; no reliable D call. The CDR3 is 17 amino acids. Germline loops: CDR1 SGHRS, CDR2 YFSETQ. Trimming removed 0 bases at V and 0 bases at J, with 13 bases between. The DNA for the CDR3 is TGCGCCAGCAGCTTGGAGGTTCCCAGCCACTCTGGAAACACCATATATTTT. As protein: CASSLEVPSHSGNTIYF.

This clonotype has ten or more counts. This chain joins TRBV20-1 and TRBJ1-1; D ambiguous. Trimming shortened V by 6 bases and J by 3 bases, and 11 bases separated the two germline ends. Germline CDR1 is DFQATT and CDR2 is SNEGSKA (reference sequence). The CDR3 runs to 12 residues. CDR3 sequence reads: CSARWTDTEAFF. In DNA form, the CDR3 reads TGCAGTGCCAGGTGGACGGACACTGAAGCTTTCTTT.

This clonotype was recorded many times. The rearrangement uses TRBV18 and TRBJ2-1; D not certain. Germline loops: CDR1 KGHSH, CDR2 LQKENI. The CDR3 length is 13 residues. Trimming removed 1 base from V and 9 bases from J, with 10 bases in between. The CDR3 is CASSPQASGEQFF. CDR3 sequence (DNA): TGTGCCAGCTCACCACAGGCTTCGGGTGAGCAGTTCTTC.

A few counts support this clonotype. The chain carries TRBV14 and TRBJ2-7; 12 bases are a match to TRBD2. CDR1 is SGHDN, CDR2 FVKESK, per germline. The CDR3 sequence is 21 residues long. Losses at the gene ends were 4 bases for V and 6 bases for J; bases not matched to a gene: 25. CDR3 nucleotides: TGTGCCAGCAGCCTCAGGGCACTAGCGGGAGGATTCCCTTCTACTGGAAGCGAGCAGTACTTC. Protein product: CASSLRALAGGFPSTGSEQYF.

Only a few counts were recorded for this clonotype. V and J are TRBV7-2 and TRBJ2-3, with 7 nucleotides matching TRBD1. Looked up from germline, CDR1 is SGHTA and CDR2 is FQGNSA. J was trimmed by 2 bases and V by 6 bases; bases with no gene match: 2. The CDR3 spans 13 residues. In DNA form, the CDR3 reads TGTGCCAGCAGGGGACAGATCACAGATACGCAGTATTTT. Protein sequence: CASRGQITDTQYF.

The table lists this clonotype with many counts. This chain uses TRBV20-1 with TRBJ2-7; 7 nucleotides match TRBD1. The trim removed 5 bases at V and 2 bases at J, leaving 9 bases unmatched. This CDR3 comprises 14 residues. Germline-derived CDR1 and CDR2 are DFQATT and SNEGSKA (reference sequence). The CDR3 reads CSAPDRVAPYEQYF. DNA of the CDR3: TGCAGTGCTCCCGACAGGGTGGCCCCCTACGAGCAGTACTTC.

The chain carries TRBV25-1 and TRBJ2-7; TRBD2 matches at 10 bases. This CDR3 spans 16 amino acids. Germline CDR1 MGHDK, CDR2 SYGVNS. V was clipped by 10 bases and J by 4 bases; unmatched bases: 16. The CDR3: CATSPWVAGGGYEQYF. The CDR3 region has the DNA TGTGCCACCTCCCCCTGGGTAGCGGGAGGAGGTTACGAGCAGTACTTC.

A few counts support this clonotype. This chain connects TRBV27 to TRBJ1-2, with 7 bases lining up with TRBD1. This CDR3 comprises 16 residues. The J segment lost 8 bases and the V segment lost 5 bases, leaving 17 bases of the junction unmatched. CDR1 is MNHEY, CDR2 SMNVEV, per germline (reference sequence). CDR3 DNA sequence: TGTGCCAGCAGTCCGCCCCCGGGACAGAGAATGTTGGGCTACACCTTC. This encodes CASSPPPGQRMLGYTF.

This clonotype was seen repeatedly, ten times or more. This chain links TRBV30 with TRBJ1-5, with 12 bases aligning to TRBD1. The CDR3 is 15 amino acids. V lost 5 bases to trimming and J lost 6 bases; unmatched junction nucleotides: 8. The germline gives CDR1 GTSNPN, CDR2 SVGIG (reference sequence). For the CDR3, the DNA is TGTGCCTGGGGGACGGGACAGGGGGCCTCTCAGCCCCAGCATTTT. This sequence encodes CAWGTGQGASQPQHF. Combining the CDR3 with reference TRBV30 and TRBJ1-5 gives the whole variable domain SQTIHQWPATLVQPVGSPLSLECTVEGTSNPNLYWYRQAAGRGLQLLFYSVGIGQISSEVPQNLSASRPQDRQFILSSKKLLLSDSGFYLCAWGTGQGASQPQHFGDGTRLSIL.

This clonotype was seen a handful of times. The chain is built from TRBV5-6 and TRBJ2-7; D unresolved. The CDR3 extends over 14 amino acids. CDR1 SGHDT and CDR2 YYEEEE come from the germline V gene. V was pared by 1 base and J by 2 bases, with 10 bases between. The CDR3 coding sequence is TGTGCCAGCAGCTTGTATGGGATCCCCTACGAGCAGTACTTC. Translating gives CASSLYGIPYEQYF.

A note on this clonotype: Its ends do not fully match the called genes, so a read error is possible. CDR3 amino acids: CVSSFAGTTGANVLTF. CDR3 nucleotides: TGTGTCAGCAGCTTTGCGGGGACGACTGGGGCCAACGTCCTGACTTTC. V is TRBV7-6 and J is TRBJ2-6, with TRBD2 as a possible D gene (6 bases). Germline CDR1 reads SGHVS; CDR2 reads FNYEAQ. CDR3 size: 16 residues.

In its sample, this clonotype was seen many times. The chain uses TRBV7-2 and TRBJ1-2; D perhaps matches TRBD1 (6 bases). There are 16 residues in the CDR3. The germline V and J ends were trimmed by 2 bases and 4 bases, with 17 bases remaining between them. The germline V gene encodes CDR1 SGHTA and CDR2 FQGNSA. The CDR3 loop reads CASSLTSSKGGYGYTF. CDR3 DNA: TGTGCCAGCAGCTTAACAAGCTCAAAGGGGGGCTATGGCTACACCTTC.

The sample holds many counts of this clonotype. The J gene is TRBJ2-5, the V gene TRBV29-1; TRBD2 is a possible D gene (5 bases). The germline gives CDR1 SQVTM, CDR2 ANQGSEA. With 5 bases removed from V and 3 bases from J, the gap between germline ends came to 10 bases. This CDR3 region has 12 residues. For the CDR3, the DNA is TGCAGCGTTCTTAAGCGGAAAGAGACCCAGTACTTC. Translating gives CSVLKRKETQYF.

This clonotype has a handful of counts. The chain joins TRBV20-1 to TRBJ2-3; D is possibly TRBD1 or TRBD2 (5 bases each). The CDR3 sequence is 15 residues long. The V gene lost 2 bases and the J gene lost 0 bases, with 12 bases spanning the gap. Germline-derived CDR1 and CDR2 are DFQATT and SNEGSKA (reference sequence). CDR3: CSARPGRSSTDTQYF. The CDR3 DNA reads TGCAGTGCTAGACCAGGGAGATCGAGCACAGATACGCAGTATTTT.

This clonotype occurred many times. The chain uses TRBV11-2 and TRBJ2-7, with 13 nucleotides matching TRBD2. This CDR3 is 15 amino acids long. Germline loops: CDR1 SGHAT, CDR2 FQNNGV. The V and J ends lost 8 bases and 2 bases, in that order; junction bases with no gene match: 6. For the CDR3, the DNA is TGTGCCAGCTTCCCTGGACTAGCGGGGGCCTACGAGCAGTACTTC. As protein: CASFPGLAGAYEQYF.

This clonotype has just a few counts. The chain joins TRBV7-9 to TRBJ1-1; D call uncertain. The V end lost 1 base, the J end lost 0 bases, and 9 bases lay between the germline ends. CDR1 and CDR2 (germline): SEHNR, FQNEAQ (reference sequence). The CDR3 covers 15 residues. CDR3 sequence reads: CASSLGTVMNTEAFF. In DNA form, the CDR3 reads TGTGCCAGCAGCTTAGGCACGGTCATGAACACTGAAGCTTTCTTT.

This clonotype was counted between two and nine times. This rearrangement joins TRBV6-5 to TRBJ2-3; TRBD2 agrees at 7 bases. Looked up from germline, CDR1 is MNHEY and CDR2 is SVGAGI. CDR3 length: 14 amino acids. The trim removed 2 bases at V and 1 base at J, leaving 0 bases unmatched. The CDR3 region is CASSYGGGTDTQYF. The CDR3 DNA sequence: TGTGCCAGCAGTTACGGGGGGGGCACAGATACGCAGTATTTT.

This clonotype was counted at least ten times. The genes are TRBV4-1 and TRBJ2-3; 11 bases align to TRBD2. The CDR3 has 18 residues. Germline loops: CDR1 MGHRA, CDR2 YSYEKL. The trim removed 1 base at V and 4 bases at J, leaving 10 bases unmatched. The DNA for the CDR3 is TGCGCCAGCAGCCAAGGATCTTTAGCGGGAGGGCCCTCAGATACGCAGTATTTT. Its translation is CASSQGSLAGGPSDTQYF.

This clonotype was found a few times. The V call is TRBV20-1, the J call TRBJ2-5; D is perhaps TRBD2 (6 bases). The CDR3 is 14 amino acids. Germline CDR1 reads DFQATT; CDR2 reads SNEGSKA (reference sequence). V was pared by 6 bases and J by 1 base, with 15 bases between. CDR3 nucleotide sequence: TGCAGTGCCCATAAGCGGGCCCTCCAAGAGACCCAGTACTTC. This sequence encodes CSAHKRALQETQYF.

This clonotype was seen at least ten times. The chain uses TRBV19 and TRBJ2-5; D unclear. The CDR3 covers 13 residues. Trimming left V 4 bases short and J 5 bases short, with 11 bases between. Germline CDR1 is LNHDA and CDR2 is SQIVND (reference sequence). The CDR3 here is CASSRADRETQYF. In DNA form, the CDR3 reads TGTGCCAGTAGTAGGGCGGATAGGGAGACCCAGTACTTC.

This clonotype was seen a few times. This chain joins TRBV28 and TRBJ1-2; unclear D gene. V was shortened by 8 bases and J by 5 bases, with 12 bases between the two germline ends. This CDR3 contains 12 residues. Germline V gives CDR1 MDHEN, CDR2 SYDVKM. The CDR3 region has the DNA TGTGCCAGCTTTACGACTTTTTATGGCTACACCTTC. Residues: CASFTTFYGYTF.